Below, 21 T cell receptor beta chains from the same sample are listed, as sequenced in a study of blood T cell repertoires in COVID-19. Measured with immunoSEQ multiplex PCR; TCRdb has only the in-frame clones, and not every one. The sample has fewer than 250,000 clones, about nine tenths seen once; the top ten hold about 0.79%. Sequenced: peripheral blood. Every receptor here comes from a man under 40 with COVID-19, enrolled during active disease.

The chain links TRBV7-9 to TRBJ2-5, with D tentatively TRBD1 (5 bases). Between the trimmed V and J ends, which lost 5 bases and 1 base, there was a span of 17 bases. This CDR3 is built from 16 residues. Per the germline V gene, CDR1 is SEHNR and CDR2 is FQNEAQ (reference sequence). The CDR3 DNA sequence: TGTGCCAGCAGCCCGACCAGGGTTCTCCTCCAAGAGACCCAGTACTTC. As protein: CASSPTRVLLQETQYF.

This clone was observed a handful of times. The chain couples TRBV6-5 to TRBJ1-1; weak D call: TRBD1 (5 bases). Deletions cut 0 bases from V and 7 bases from J, with 12 bases between. This CDR3 contains 14 residues. Looked up from germline, CDR1 is MNHEY and CDR2 is SVGAGI. CDR3 residues: CASSYSRGGGEAFF. The CDR3 region has the DNA TGTGCCAGCAGTTACTCCCGGGGCGGGGGTGAAGCTTTCTTT.

The CDR3 DNA follows: TGTGCCATCAGTCCAGACGGGACAGGCGAAAAACTGTTTTTT. This sequence encodes CAISPDGTGEKLFF. The gene calls are TRBV10-3 and TRBJ1-4; 8 bases line up with TRBD1. In germline, CDR1 is ENHRY, CDR2 SYGVKD. The CDR3 is made up of 14 amino acids. V was pared by 5 bases and J by 8 bases, with 7 bases of the junction left unmatched.

This sequence joins TRBV6-5 and TRBJ1-1; maybe TRBD1 (6 bases). Trimming cost V 4 bases and J 4 bases, with 13 bases left between them. The V gene's germline CDR1 is MNHEY and CDR2 SVGAGI. The CDR3 runs to 14 residues. The CDR3 loop reads CASSFRGGGTEAFF. CDR3 coding DNA: TGTGCCAGCAGTTTTAGGGGAGGGGGCACTGAAGCTTTCTTT.

Here the CDR3 DNA reads TGTGCCAGCAGCTTCAACACCGAGCGCGAGCAGTACTTC. Protein sequence: CASSFNTEREQYF. V gene TRBV7-6 combines with J gene TRBJ2-7; no reliable D call. Trimming removed 3 bases at V and 6 bases at J, with 12 bases between. The CDR3 sequence is 13 residues long. CDR1 and CDR2 (germline): SGHVS, FNYEAQ. The whole variable domain, remainder taken from reference TRBV7-6 and TRBJ2-7, is GAGVSQSPRYKVTKRGQDVALRCDPISGHVSLYWYRQALGQGPEFLTYFNYEAQQDKSGLPNDRFSAERPEGSISTLTIQRTEQRDSAMYRCASSFNTEREQYFGPGTRLTVT.

V usage is TRBV5-1 and J usage is TRBJ1-1, with a tentative D call TRBD1 (5 bases). This CDR3 is built from 15 residues. Germline values: CDR1 SGHRS, CDR2 YFSETQ. The V end was cut by 1 base, the J end by 0 bases, with 10 bases between. CDR3 in amino acids: CASSLLAGMNTEAFF. DNA of the CDR3: TGCGCCAGCAGCTTGTTGGCAGGGATGAACACTGAAGCTTTCTTT.

This clone was recorded once. The chain carries TRBV18 and TRBJ2-7; D may be TRBD2 (5 bases). V lost 6 bases and J lost 2, with 17 bases in between. Germline V gene sequence: CDR1 KGHSH, CDR2 LQKENI. The CDR3 length is 15 residues. CDR3 sequence (DNA): TGTGCCAGCTCGGCGAACAAGGGAGCGGCCTACGAGCAGTACTTC. Residues: CASSANKGAAYEQYF. Using reference TRBV18 and TRBJ2-7 for the parts outside the CDR3, the full variable domain is NAGVMQNPRHLVRRRGQEARLRCSPMKGHSHVYWYRQLPEEGLKFMVYLQKENIIDESGMPKERFSAEFPKEGPSILRIQQVVRGDSAAYFCASSANKGAAYEQYFGPGTRLTVT.

The chain is built from TRBV3-1 (or the pseudogene TRBV3-2) and TRBJ1-4; TRBD1 matches at 10 bases. The ends lost 5 bases at V and 2 bases at J; junction bases unmatched: 14. Germline CDR1 and CDR2: LGHDT and YNNKEL (reference sequence). The CDR3 extends over 19 amino acids. CDR3 coding DNA: TGTGCCAGCAGCGCCGGGACAGGGGTCTTAAGTGGGACTAATGAAAAACTGTTTTTT. Its translation is CASSAGTGVLSGTNEKLFF.

The V and J genes are TRBV9 and TRBJ1-2; TRBD1 aligns across 8 bases. This CDR3 is built from 16 residues. The germline CDR1 and CDR2 sequences are SGDLS and YYNGEE. Losses at the gene ends were 0 bases for V and 7 bases for J; bases not matched to a gene: 11. The CDR3 is CASSVGPGGGQGGYTF. The DNA of the CDR3 is TGTGCCAGCAGCGTAGGGCCAGGGGGAGGACAGGGTGGCTACACCTTC.

The J gene is TRBJ2-5, the V gene TRBV3-1 (or the pseudogene TRBV3-2); the D is unclear. The CDR3 covers 12 residues. Deletions cut 2 bases from V and 5 bases from J, with 6 bases between. The germline gives CDR1 LGHDT, CDR2 YNNKEL (reference sequence). The CDR3 here is CASSQYGETQYF. The CDR3 bases are TGTGCCAGCAGCCAATACGGGGAGACCCAGTACTTC.

This clone was seen a handful of times. An end of the junction differs from the germline gene, which may be a read error. V gene TRBV12-3 or TRBV12-4 combines with J gene TRBJ1-3; D not certain. The CDR3 has 12 amino acids. For the CDR3, the DNA is TGTGCCAGCAGTATCTCTCGAAACACCATATATTTT. Its translation: CASSISRNTIYF.

A note on this clone: Other nucleotide sequences in the sample specify the same CDR3. The chain links TRBV9 to TRBJ2-1, with D possibly TRBD1 on 6 matching bases. The V gene lost 0 bases and the J gene lost 1 base, with 8 bases spanning the gap. Germline CDR1 reads SGDLS; CDR2 reads YYNGEE. CDR3 size: 15 residues. CDR3 coding DNA: TGTGCCAGCAGCGTAGGAGGGGGTTCCTACAATGAGCAGTTCTTC. This translates into CASSVGGGSYNEQFF.

The V call is TRBV18, the J call TRBJ2-7; 12 positions agree with TRBD2. Germline V gene sequence: CDR1 KGHSH, CDR2 LQKENI. V trimming: 1 base; J trimming: 1 base; junction bases outside the gene matches: 2. This CDR3 is 16 amino acids long. The chain's CDR3 is CASSPQGTSGSYEQYF. CDR3 DNA: TGTGCCAGCTCACCACAAGGGACTAGCGGGTCCTACGAGCAGTACTTC.

This clone was observed once. J is TRBJ1-5 and V is TRBV19, with D possibly being TRBD1 (6 bases). From germline, CDR1 is LNHDA and CDR2 SQIVND (reference sequence). This CDR3 spans 16 amino acids. V was trimmed by 4 bases and J by 4 bases, leaving 17 bases between them. CDR3 region: CASSRANQGTNQPQHF. The CDR3 DNA is TGTGCCAGTAGTAGGGCAAACCAGGGGACAAATCAGCCCCAGCATTTT.

V usage is TRBV6-5 and J usage is TRBJ1-6, with D perhaps matching TRBD1 (6 bases). The ends were cut back, 8 bases at V and 9 bases at J, with 14 bases in the middle. This CDR3 region has 13 residues. The V gene's germline CDR1 is MNHEY and CDR2 SVGAGI. The CDR3 spells CASGARGISPLHF. The DNA of the CDR3 is TGTGCCAGCGGAGCCAGGGGAATTTCACCCCTCCACTTT.

The V gene is TRBV6-4, the J gene TRBJ1-1; 7 bases line up with TRBD1. The CDR3 consists of 13 residues. CDR1 is MRHNA, CDR2 SNTAGT, per germline. J lost 3 bases, V lost 6 bases, and 4 bases had no gene match. In nucleotides, the CDR3 is TGTGCCAGCAGACAGGGGCCCTACACTGAAGCTTTCTTT. Encoded protein: CASRQGPYTEAFF.

This clone showed up just once. This rearrangement joins TRBV2 to TRBJ1-2; TRBD1 matches 10 bases. Germline loops: CDR1 SNHLY, CDR2 FYNNEI. J gave up 1 base and V 10 bases, and 18 bases lay outside the gene matches. The CDR3 consists of 18 residues. The CDR3: CATTRDRGLVYINYGYTF. The CDR3 DNA is TGTGCCACCACCCGGGACAGGGGATTGGTTTACATTAACTATGGCTACACCTTC.

This chain connects TRBV19 to TRBJ1-4, with TRBD1 as a possible D gene (5 bases). The V and J ends lost 5 bases and 0 bases respectively, with 10 bases between them. CDR1 is LNHDA and CDR2 is SQIVND in the germline V gene (reference sequence). The CDR3 contains 15 residues. Written as DNA, the CDR3 is TGTGCCAGTAGTGGGCGGGGGACAACTAATGAAAAACTGTTTTTT. As protein: CASSGRGTTNEKLFF.

The gene calls are TRBV3-1 (or the pseudogene TRBV3-2) and TRBJ1-2; D remains ambiguous. The CDR3 loop spans 14 amino acids. Germline V gives CDR1 LGHDT, CDR2 YNNKEL (reference sequence). The V end lost 0 bases, the J end lost 4 bases, and 9 bases lay between the germline ends. The CDR3 reads CASSQEGTVYGYTF. Here the CDR3 DNA reads TGTGCCAGCAGCCAAGAAGGCACAGTCTATGGCTACACCTTC.

The chain uses TRBV5-6 and TRBJ2-1; D call uncertain. Trimming cost V 0 bases and J 0 bases, with 7 bases left between them. This CDR3 has 15 residues. The germline gives CDR1 SGHDT, CDR2 YYEEEE. CDR3 loop: CASSLDVSSYNEQFF. CDR3 nucleotides: TGTGCCAGCAGCTTGGATGTTAGCTCCTACAATGAGCAGTTCTTC.

The gene calls are TRBV19 and TRBJ2-1; 10 bases match TRBD1. Trimming at V came to 7 bases and at J to 4 bases, leaving 7 bases not matched to a gene. The CDR3 spans 15 residues. Germline CDR1 reads LNHDA; CDR2 reads SQIVND (reference sequence). CDR3 residues: CASTKTGGQYNEQFF. Written as DNA, the CDR3 is TGTGCCAGTACCAAGACAGGGGGCCAATACAATGAGCAGTTCTTC.